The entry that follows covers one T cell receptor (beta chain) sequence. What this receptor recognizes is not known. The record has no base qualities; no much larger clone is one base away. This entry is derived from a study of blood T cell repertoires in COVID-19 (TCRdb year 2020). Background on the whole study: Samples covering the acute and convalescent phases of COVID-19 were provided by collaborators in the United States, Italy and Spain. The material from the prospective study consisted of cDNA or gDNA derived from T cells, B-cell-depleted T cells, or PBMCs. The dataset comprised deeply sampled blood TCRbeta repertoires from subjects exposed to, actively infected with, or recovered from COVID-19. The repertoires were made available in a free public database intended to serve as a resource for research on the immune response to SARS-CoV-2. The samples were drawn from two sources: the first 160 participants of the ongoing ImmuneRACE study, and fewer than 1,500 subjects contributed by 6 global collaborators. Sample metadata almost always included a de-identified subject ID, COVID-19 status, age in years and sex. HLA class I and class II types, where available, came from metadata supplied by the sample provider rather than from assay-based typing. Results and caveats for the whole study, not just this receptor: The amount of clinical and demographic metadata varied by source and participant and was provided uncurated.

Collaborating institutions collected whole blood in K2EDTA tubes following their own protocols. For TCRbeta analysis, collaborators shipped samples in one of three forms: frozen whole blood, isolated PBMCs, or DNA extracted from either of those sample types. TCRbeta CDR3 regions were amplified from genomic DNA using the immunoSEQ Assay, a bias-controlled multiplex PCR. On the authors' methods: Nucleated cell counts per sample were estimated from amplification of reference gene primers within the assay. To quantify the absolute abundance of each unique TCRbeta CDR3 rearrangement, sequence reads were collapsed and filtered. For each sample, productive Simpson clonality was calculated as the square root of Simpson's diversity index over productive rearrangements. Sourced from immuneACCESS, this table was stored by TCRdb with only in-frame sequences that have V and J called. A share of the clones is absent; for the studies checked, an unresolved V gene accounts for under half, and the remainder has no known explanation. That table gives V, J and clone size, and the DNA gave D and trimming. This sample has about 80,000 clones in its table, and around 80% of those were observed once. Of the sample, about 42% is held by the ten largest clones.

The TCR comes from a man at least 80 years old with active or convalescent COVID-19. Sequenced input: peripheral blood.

The DNA sequence is as follows: TGCGCCAGCAGCCCCGGGACTAGCGGTTACAATGAGCAGTTCTTC. This encodes CASSPGTSGYNEQFF. This chain is built from TRBV5-1 and TRBJ2-1, and 11 bases in between align with TRBD2. The CDR3 measures 15 amino acids from cysteine to phenylalanine. The CDR3 DNA has 45 bases and is translated from base 1. Looking up the germline V gene yields CDR1 SGHRS and CDR2 YFSETQ. After removal of 4 bases from V and 4 bases from J, the junction retains 4 bases not matched to a gene.